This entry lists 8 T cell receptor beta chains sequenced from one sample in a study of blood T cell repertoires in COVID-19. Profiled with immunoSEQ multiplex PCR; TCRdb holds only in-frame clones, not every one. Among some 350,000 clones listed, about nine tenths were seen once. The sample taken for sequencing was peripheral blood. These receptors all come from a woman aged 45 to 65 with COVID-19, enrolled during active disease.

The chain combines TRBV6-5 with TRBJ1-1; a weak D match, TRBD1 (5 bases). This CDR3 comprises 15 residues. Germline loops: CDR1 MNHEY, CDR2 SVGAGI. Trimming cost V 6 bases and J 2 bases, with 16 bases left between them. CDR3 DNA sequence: TGTGCCAGCAGCCTAGGGGATGGGGCTAACACTGAAGCTTTCTTT. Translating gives CASSLGDGANTEAFF.

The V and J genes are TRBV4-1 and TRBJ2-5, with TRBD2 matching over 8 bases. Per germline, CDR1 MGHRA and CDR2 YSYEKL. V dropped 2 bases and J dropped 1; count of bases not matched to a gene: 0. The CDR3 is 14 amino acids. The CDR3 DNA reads TGCGCCAGCAGCCAAACTAGCGGCCAAGAGACCCAGTACTTC. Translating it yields CASSQTSGQETQYF.

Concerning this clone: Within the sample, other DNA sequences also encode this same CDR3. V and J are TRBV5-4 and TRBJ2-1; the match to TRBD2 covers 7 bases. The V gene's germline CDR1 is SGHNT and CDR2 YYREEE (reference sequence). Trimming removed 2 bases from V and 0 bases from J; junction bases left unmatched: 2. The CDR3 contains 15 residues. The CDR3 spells CASSFSGGSYNEQFF. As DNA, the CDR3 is TGTGCCAGCAGCTTCTCGGGAGGCTCCTACAATGAGCAGTTCTTC. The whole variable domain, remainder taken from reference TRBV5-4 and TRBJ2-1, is ETGVTQSPTHLIKTRGQQVTLRCSSQSGHNTVSWYQQALGQGPQFIFQYYREEENGRGNFPPRFSGLQFPNYSSELNVNALELDDSALYLCASSFSGGSYNEQFFGPGTRLTVL.

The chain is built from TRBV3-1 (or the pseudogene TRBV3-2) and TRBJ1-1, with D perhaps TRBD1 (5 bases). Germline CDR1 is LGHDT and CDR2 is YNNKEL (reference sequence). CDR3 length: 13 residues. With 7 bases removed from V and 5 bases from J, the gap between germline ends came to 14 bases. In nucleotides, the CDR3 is TGTGCCAGCACCCGGGGGGGGGTAACTGAAGCTTTCTTT. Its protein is CASTRGGVTEAFF.

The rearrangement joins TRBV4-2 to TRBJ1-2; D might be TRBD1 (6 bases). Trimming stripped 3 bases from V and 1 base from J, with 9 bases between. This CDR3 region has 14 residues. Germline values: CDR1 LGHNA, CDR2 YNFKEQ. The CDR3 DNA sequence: TGTGCCAGCAGCCAGGGACAAAATAACTATGGCTACACCTTC. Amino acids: CASSQGQNNYGYTF.

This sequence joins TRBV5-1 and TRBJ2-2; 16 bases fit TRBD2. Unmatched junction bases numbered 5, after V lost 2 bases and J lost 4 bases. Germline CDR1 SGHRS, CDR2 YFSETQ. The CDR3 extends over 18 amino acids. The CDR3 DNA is TGCGCCAGCAGCTTTGGGACTAGCGGGAGGGCCACCACCGGGGAGCTGTTTTTT. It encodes CASSFGTSGRATTGELFF.

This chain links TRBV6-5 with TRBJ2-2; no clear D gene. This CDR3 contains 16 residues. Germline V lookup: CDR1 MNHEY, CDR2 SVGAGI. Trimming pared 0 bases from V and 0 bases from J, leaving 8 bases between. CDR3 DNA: TGTGCCAGCAGTTACTCGAGGCGCTCGAACACCGGGGAGCTGTTTTTT. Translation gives CASSYSRRSNTGELFF.

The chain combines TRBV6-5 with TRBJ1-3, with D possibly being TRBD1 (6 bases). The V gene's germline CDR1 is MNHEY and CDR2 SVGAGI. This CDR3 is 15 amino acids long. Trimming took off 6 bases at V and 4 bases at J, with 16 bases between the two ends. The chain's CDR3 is CASRATGGAGNTIYF. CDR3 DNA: TGTGCCAGCAGGGCTACGGGGGGCGCAGGAAACACCATATATTTT.